One sample yielded the 19 T cell receptor beta chains listed below, sequenced in a study of human T cells and chemical hapten exposure. The time point here: pre-sensitization, week 0. As to treatment: therapeutic diphenylcyclopropenone sensitization with weekly scalp DPC. A single record per CDR3 protein comes from TCRdb applying MiXCR to the RACE reads. Among about 53,000 distinct CDR3 sequences listed, 9.5% to 10% were seen once. The source material was whole blood, sampled in connection with sensitization to the hapten diphenylcyclopropenone (DPC). These receptors originate from a man aged 35 to 55 with alopecia areata. Some clones in this sample may be carry-over from other donors' samples.

V usage is TRBV12-3 or TRBV12-4 and J usage is TRBJ2-7; tentatively, D is TRBD2 (6 bases). V was trimmed by 6 bases and J by 2 bases, leaving 14 bases between them. The CDR3 contains 14 residues. The chain's CDR3 is CASRFSGRAYEQYF. The CDR3 DNA follows: TGTGCCAGCAGATTTAGCGGACGGGCCTACGAGCAGTACTTC.

Many counts were recorded for this clonotype. Here the CDR3 DNA reads TGCAGTGCTGGGGCCTATAGGGGGAGAAGGATCAATGAGCAGTTCTTC. Encoded protein: CSAGAYRGRRINEQFF. The genes are TRBV20-1 and TRBJ2-1, with D perhaps TRBD1 (6 bases). The CDR3 covers 16 residues. The ends were cut back, 5 bases at V and 6 bases at J, with 23 bases in the middle. CDR1 DFQATT and CDR2 SNEGSKA come from the germline V gene (reference sequence).

The rearrangement joins TRBV5-1 to TRBJ2-1, with 13 bases that match TRBD2. The CDR3 consists of 15 residues. The V gene's germline CDR1 is SGHRS and CDR2 YFSETQ. V lost 4 bases and J lost 10; bases outside the gene matches: 8. CDR3 in DNA: TGCGCCAGCAGCGTCGTCCCGGGACTAGCGGGAGAGCAGTTCTTC. The encoded protein is CASSVVPGLAGEQFF.

This clonotype was counted ten times or more. The rearrangement uses TRBV29-1 and TRBJ2-3; D remains ambiguous. Trimming stripped 5 bases from V and 3 bases from J, with 6 bases between. This CDR3 comprises 11 residues. Germline CDR1 SQVTM, CDR2 ANQGSEA. Written as DNA, the CDR3 is TGCAGCGTTCGGGTAACAGATACGCAGTATTTT. Translating gives CSVRVTDTQYF.

V and J are TRBV4-1 and TRBJ1-1, with D possibly matching TRBD1 (5 bases). Germline lookup yields CDR1 MGHRA and CDR2 YSYEKL. V lost 0 bases and J 9 bases, leaving 14 bases between the germline ends. The CDR3 loop spans 14 amino acids. The CDR3 loop reads CASSQDPPWGKAFF. Written as DNA, the CDR3 is TGCGCCAGCAGCCAAGACCCACCGTGGGGGAAAGCTTTCTTT.

This clonotype came up a few times. The gene calls are TRBV6-1 and TRBJ2-4; 8 nucleotides align to TRBD1. In germline, CDR1 is MNHNS, CDR2 SASEGT. V was pared by 7 bases and J by 6 bases, with 11 bases of the junction left unmatched. The CDR3 covers 15 residues. CDR3 bases: TGTGCCAGCAACGACAGGGGCGGAGTTCGAAACATTCAGTACTTC. Translation: CASNDRGGVRNIQYF.

Ten or more counts support this clonotype. The chain uses TRBV7-2 and TRBJ2-3, with 9 bases matching TRBD2. Germline V gene data show CDR1 as SGHTA and CDR2 as FQGNSA. This CDR3 has 16 amino acids. V lost 5 bases, J lost 4 bases, and 10 bases stayed unmatched. CDR3 nucleotide sequence: TGTGCCAGCAGCCCCGGACTAGCGCAGGTTCCAGATACGCAGTATTTT. This translates into CASSPGLAQVPDTQYF.

This clonotype was counted many times. This chain connects TRBV7-9 to TRBJ2-5; D ambiguous. CDR1 SEHNR and CDR2 FQNEAQ come from the germline V gene (reference sequence). This CDR3 has 9 amino acids. Here the CDR3 reads CVMWETQYF. CDR3 coding DNA: TGTGTAATGTGGGAGACCCAGTACTTC.

This clonotype has a handful of counts. J is TRBJ2-1 and V is TRBV7-6, with 7 bases identical to TRBD2. The V gene end was trimmed by 5 bases and the J gene end by 0 bases; junction bases not matched to a gene: 4. In germline, CDR1 is SGHVS, CDR2 FNYEAQ. This CDR3 is built from 15 residues. CDR3 sequence: CASSTPGGSYNEQFF. The CDR3 bases are TGTGCCAGCAGCACCCCGGGGGGCTCCTACAATGAGCAGTTCTTC.

This clonotype was recorded many times. This chain joins TRBV15 and TRBJ2-3; 10 bases line up with TRBD1. CDR3 length: 16 amino acids. J was trimmed by 4 bases and V by 0 bases; bases with no gene match: 4. Per the germline V gene, CDR1 is LNHNV and CDR2 is YYDKDF (reference sequence). The CDR3, as DNA: TGTGCCACCAGCAGAGAGCGACAGGGGGCATCAGATACGCAGTATTTT. Translation: CATSRERQGASDTQYF.

Only a few counts were recorded for this clonotype. The chain employs TRBV28 and TRBJ2-5; D not resolved. Germline assignment: CDR1 MDHEN and CDR2 SYDVKM. V was pared by 1 base and J by 7 bases, with 7 bases between. The CDR3 length is 12 residues. In DNA, the CDR3 is TGTGCCAGCAGTTTATCAGGAGTGACCCAGTACTTC. Translation: CASSLSGVTQYF.

The chain has TRBV9 and TRBJ2-2, with D maybe TRBD2 (5 bases). CDR3 size: 15 residues. The V end lost 4 bases, the J end lost 1 base, and 11 bases lay between the germline ends. The germline V gene has CDR1 SGDLS and CDR2 YYNGEE. CDR3 sequence reads: CASSPGLMNTGELFF. As DNA, the CDR3 is TGTGCCAGCAGCCCCGGACTGATGAACACCGGGGAGCTGTTTTTT.

This clonotype was recorded at least ten times. This rearrangement joins TRBV28 to TRBJ2-4, with D unresolved. This CDR3 region has 14 residues. Trimming cost V 3 bases and J 0 bases, with 6 bases left between them. Germline V gene data show CDR1 as MDHEN and CDR2 as SYDVKM. The CDR3 sequence is CASSFPGAKNIQYF. CDR3 nucleotide sequence: TGTGCCAGCAGTTTTCCGGGAGCCAAAAACATTCAGTACTTC. The whole variable domain, remainder taken from reference TRBV28 and TRBJ2-4, is DVKVTQSSRYLVKRTGEKVFLECVQDMDHENMFWYRQDPGLGLRLIYFSYDVKMKEKGDIPEGYSVSREKKERFSLILESASTNQTSMYLCASSFPGAKNIQYFGAGTRLSVL.

This clonotype has just a few counts. An end of the junction differs from the germline gene, which may be a read error. This rearrangement joins TRBV7-9 to TRBJ2-7; D may correspond to TRBD1 or TRBD2 (5 bases each). Germline V CDR1 and CDR2: SEHNR, FQNEAQ (reference sequence). The CDR3 extends over 11 amino acids. The CDR3 is CASSVGLGVNF. CDR3 DNA sequence: TGTGCCAGCAGCGTAGGATTGGGGGTGAACTTC.

In this sample, this clonotype turned up a few times. The chain employs TRBV6-2 or TRBV6-3 and TRBJ2-7, with TRBD1 matching over 7 bases. This CDR3 spans 14 amino acids. Trimming took 5 bases from V and 2 from J; bases not matched to a gene: 6. Per germline, CDR1 MNHEY and CDR2 SVGEGT. CDR3 in DNA: TGTGCCAGCAGTCTACTTGGGACAGCCTACGAGCAGTACTTC. Its protein product is CASSLLGTAYEQYF.

Many counts were recorded for this clonotype. The chain employs TRBV3-1 and TRBJ2-7, with 9 bases matching TRBD1. Germline loops: CDR1 LGHDT, CDR2 YNNKEL (reference sequence). Losses at the gene ends were 4 bases for V and 3 bases for J; bases not matched to a gene: 4. This CDR3 is built from 14 residues. CDR3 nucleotides: TGTGCCAGCAGCCCCACGACAGGGGGCTACGAGCAGTACTTC. Translated, it gives CASSPTTGGYEQYF.

The J gene is TRBJ2-1, the V gene TRBV5-5; D call uncertain. Trimming took off 5 bases at V and 4 bases at J, with 10 bases between the two ends. This CDR3 spans 13 amino acids. Germline V gene sequence: CDR1 SGHKS, CDR2 YYEKEE (reference sequence). The CDR3 region has the DNA TGTGCCAGCAGTATCGTTCTGTACAATGAGCAGTTCTTC. Protein sequence: CASSIVLYNEQFF. Using reference TRBV5-5 and TRBJ2-1 for the parts outside the CDR3, the full variable domain is DAGVTQSPTHLIKTRGQQVTLRCSPISGHKSVSWYQQVLGQGPQFIFQYYEKEERGRGNFPDRFSARQFPNYSSELNVNALLLGDSALYLCASSIVLYNEQFFGPGTRLTVL.

This clonotype was observed a few times. The rearrangement links TRBV12-3 or TRBV12-4 to TRBJ2-1, with TRBD2 matching 10 bases. The CDR3 covers 16 residues. Trimming cost V 5 bases and J 7 bases; bases outside gene matches: 11. CDR3 nucleotide sequence: TGTGCCAGCAGTCCCTTAGGAGCGGGAGGGAGGAATGAGCAGTTCTTC. Translation gives CASSPLGAGGRNEQFF.

This clonotype was found a few times. This chain links TRBV28 with TRBJ2-1; D perhaps matches TRBD2 (6 bases). The CDR3 spans 19 residues. Germline V gives CDR1 MDHEN, CDR2 SYDVKM. V dropped 6 bases and J dropped 5 bases, with 29 bases sitting between them. As DNA, the CDR3 is TGTGCCAGCAGCTTAAGGCTGACGAGGCAGGAGGGGTACAACAATGAGCAGTTCTTC. This gives the protein CASSLRLTRQEGYNNEQFF.